This is a list of T cell receptor beta chains from one sample in a study of control samples from healthy donors and cancer patients. TCRdb keeps only in-frame clones here, not all; method: immunoSEQ multiplex PCR. The table has roughly 120,000 clones, around 93% seen once; the top ten hold 1.7%. What was sequenced was PBMCs. Source of these receptors: a man over 45 with head and neck cancer. Each CDR3 is given with its conserved first and last residue. The D gene is left open where the match is weak. Clone size is given for some rows only: seen once, a few or many times, or a class if the clone is expanded.

V	D	size	J	CDR3	DNA
TRBV28	TRBD1	-	TRBJ2-7	CASRQDRGLQYF	TGTGCCAGCAGACAGGACAGGGGGCTGCAGTACTTC
TRBV6-4	TRBD1	-	TRBJ1-2	CASSPDRTGGGSYTF	TGTGCCAGCAGCCCAGACCGAACAGGGGGCGGGAGCTACACCTTC
TRBV18	-	once	TRBJ1-6	CASSAQGNSPLHF	TGTGCCAGCTCGGCACAGGGTAATTCACCCCTCCACTTT
TRBV3-1/TRBV3-2	-	-	TRBJ2-3	CASSLRTGTDTQYF	TGTGCCAGCAGCCTCCGGACAGGCACAGATACGCAGTATTTT
TRBV7-6	-	-	TRBJ1-3	CASSLGRPASGNTIYF	TGTGCCAGCAGCTTAGGACGCCCTGCCTCTGGAAACACCATATATTTT
TRBV2	-	once	TRBJ2-3	CASSSVTADTQYF	TGTGCCAGCAGTTCGGTGACGGCAGATACGCAGTATTTT
TRBV25-1	-	-	TRBJ2-7	CASAGSLPYEQYF	TGTGCCAGCGCCGGGTCTTTACCCTACGAGCAGTACTTC
TRBV25-1	TRBD1	-	TRBJ1-1	CASSRGEGAWAFF	TGTGCCAGCAGCAGAGGGGAGGGGGCCTGGGCTTTCTTT
TRBV11-2	-	-	TRBJ1-4	CASSLILSEKLFF	TGTGCCAGCAGCCTCATATTATCTGAAAAACTGTTTTTT
TRBV4-1	TRBD1	-	TRBJ1-5	CASSQVGGGRNQPQHF	TGCGCCAGCAGCCAAGTGGGAGGGGGCCGCAATCAGCCCCAGCATTTT
TRBV19	-	-	TRBJ1-5	CASSTTGRAPEPQHF	TGTGCCAGTAGTACTACCGGCCGCGCGCCTGAGCCCCAGCATTTT
TRBV12-2	-	-	TRBJ2-1	CASRLYNEQFF	TGTGCAAGTCGCTTGTACAATGAGCAGTTCTTC
TRBV5-1	TRBD2	-	TRBJ2-7	CASSLAGGEQYF	TGCGCCAGCAGCTTGGCCGGGGGGGAGCAGTACTTC
TRBV24-1	TRBD2	-	TRBJ2-1	CATSESSSGLHNEQFF	TGTGCCACCAGTGAGTCCTCTAGCGGGTTACACAATGAGCAGTTCTTC
TRBV30	-	-	TRBJ2-6	CAWSVDFSGANVLTF	TGTGCCTGGAGTGTGGACTTCTCTGGGGCCAACGTCCTGACTTTC
TRBV28	-	-	TRBJ2-5	CASTGEVGKTQYF	TGTGCCAGCACCGGGGAGGTGGGAAAGACCCAGTACTTC
TRBV7-2	-	once	TRBJ1-1	CASSLAGGSEAFF	TGTGCCAGCAGCTTAGCGGGGGGGAGTGAAGCTTTCTTT
TRBV5-6	TRBD2	-	TRBJ2-1	CASSSYGEGSEQFF	TGTGCCAGCAGCTCGTATGGGGAGGGGAGTGAGCAGTTCTTC
TRBV2	-	-	TRBJ1-1	CASRVPEAFF	TGTGCCAGCAGGGTGCCAGAAGCTTTCTTT
TRBV7-9	-	-	TRBJ1-1	CASSQVAEAFF	TGTGCCAGCAGCCAGGTCGCCGAAGCTTTCTTT
TRBV18	-	-	TRBJ1-1	CASSMGATEAFF	TGTGCCAGCTCAATGGGGGCCACTGAAGCTTTCTTT
TRBV9	-	-	TRBJ1-5	CASSVYGGLDQPQHF	TGTGCCAGCAGCGTATACGGGGGTCTGGATCAGCCCCAGCATTTT
TRBV21-1	-	once	TRBJ2-5	CASSNNGADGSYIQETQYF	TGTGCCAGCAGCAATAACGGGGCGGATGGATCCTATATCCAAGAGACCCAGTACTTC
TRBV2	TRBD1	-	TRBJ1-5	CASSETGRNQPQHF	TGTGCCAGCAGTGAGACAGGGAGGAATCAGCCCCAGCATTTT
TRBV11-2	-	-	TRBJ2-1	CASSQRLGLALSLEQFF	TGTGCCAGCAGCCAGAGGCTCGGCCTAGCCCTATCCTTGGAGCAGTTCTTC
TRBV9	-	-	TRBJ2-2	CASSVVAGPNTGELFF	TGTGCCAGCAGCGTAGTGGCCGGCCCGAACACCGGGGAGCTGTTTTTT
TRBV7-2	TRBD1	-	TRBJ2-7	CASSLTGGLYEQYF	TGTGCCAGCAGCCTGACAGGGGGCCTGTACGAGCAGTACTTC
TRBV6-5	TRBD1	-	TRBJ2-3	CASKWDSSTDTQYF	TGTGCCAGCAAATGGGACAGTAGCACAGATACGCAGTATTTT
TRBV7-7	TRBD2	-	TRBJ2-5	CASSLAGLAEETQYF	TGTGCCAGCAGCTTAGCCGGCCTAGCGGAAGAGACCCAGTACTTC
TRBV6-5	TRBD1	-	TRBJ1-4	CASSYAGTGVGEKLFF	TGTGCCAGCAGTTACGCCGGGACAGGGGTTGGTGAAAAACTGTTTTTT